This T cell receptor (beta chain) comes out of a study of regulatory dendritic cells for organ transplantation. Findings and caveats of the study: Memory T cells were less diverse than naive, with memory CD8+ most oligoclonal. Mature dendritic cells appeared to drive more memory CD8+ clonal expansion than regulatory ones.

This clone was found once. Its antigen is currently unknown. The ends lost 4 bases at V and 9 bases at J; junction bases unmatched: 10. This CDR3 is built from 15 residues. Germline CDR1 reads MNHEY; CDR2 reads SMNVEV (reference sequence). TCRdb keeps only in-frame clones here, not all; method: immunoSEQ multiplex PCR. The sample has 30,000 to 40,000 clones; about 93% are singletons. The specimen was naive CD8+ T cells from blood. Regarding subset: CD45RA+ naive T cells. The clonotype was recovered from a human donor in good health. The rearrangement uses TRBV27 and TRBJ2-1; 9 bases line up with TRBD2. CDR3 sequence: CASSSRGGAGREQFF. The CDR3 nucleotides read TGTGCCAGCAGTTCCCGCGGGGGGGCCGGCCGTGAGCAGTTCTTC.